Below are 28 T cell receptor beta chains sequenced from a single sample in a study of cytomegalovirus exposure and HLA in healthy donors. Primers included in the PCR were 60 Vbeta and 13 Jbeta primers. Profiled with immunoSEQ multiplex PCR; TCRdb holds only in-frame clones, not every one. The repertoire consists of fewer than 250,000 clones, with over 65% occurring once and the leading ten covering roughly 1.3%. Specimen: PBMCs. The receptors derive from a human donor in good health.

This chain joins TRBV7-9 and TRBJ2-2, with TRBD2 matching over 9 bases. This CDR3 contains 16 residues. With V trimmed by 1 base and J by 7 bases, 7 bases remained unmatched. Per the germline V gene, CDR1 is SEHNR and CDR2 is FQNEAQ (reference sequence). For the CDR3, the DNA is TGTGCCAGCAGCTTAGTTCGGCTAGCGGGAAGCGGGGAGCTGTTTTTT. It yields the protein CASSLVRLAGSGELFF.

This clone was seen a handful of times. The V gene is TRBV4-2, the J gene TRBJ1-2; 7 bases agree with TRBD1. This CDR3 contains 14 residues. V lost 0 bases to trimming and J lost 5 bases; unmatched junction nucleotides: 3. The germline V gene encodes CDR1 LGHNA and CDR2 YNFKEQ. For the CDR3, the DNA is TGTGCCAGCAGCCAAGAGACAGGGCAGTATGGCTACACCTTC. Translated, it gives CASSQETGQYGYTF.

This clone was detected only a few times. The chain is built from TRBV7-2 and TRBJ2-3; maybe TRBD1 (6 bases). The CDR3 extends over 18 amino acids. From germline, CDR1 is SGHTA and CDR2 FQGNSA. V was clipped by 2 bases and J by 2 bases, with 20 bases between them. In DNA, the CDR3 is TGTGCCAGCAGCTTAAAGACGGACAGCAGACCATCCACAGATACGCAGTATTTT. This sequence encodes CASSLKTDSRPSTDTQYF.

The rearrangement joins TRBV5-4 to TRBJ2-1; 11 bases agree with TRBD2. This CDR3 has 16 residues. V trimming: 0 bases; J trimming: 7 bases; junction bases outside the gene matches: 6. Germline V lookup: CDR1 SGHNT, CDR2 YYREEE (reference sequence). The CDR3 reads CASSLDSGRALNEQFF. The CDR3 DNA reads as TGTGCCAGCAGCTTGGATAGCGGGAGGGCTTTGAATGAGCAGTTCTTC.

This rearrangement joins TRBV30 to TRBJ2-3; D unresolved. CDR1 and CDR2 from the germline V gene are GTSNPN and SVGIG (reference sequence). V was clipped by 3 bases and J by 6 bases, with 10 bases between them. The CDR3 is made up of 12 amino acids. The CDR3 DNA is TGTGCCTGGAGCTATCGAATGGATACGCAGTATTTT. Translated: CAWSYRMDTQYF.

This chain connects TRBV2 to TRBJ2-3; 7 nucleotides agree with TRBD2. CDR1 is SNHLY and CDR2 is FYNNEI in the germline V gene. This CDR3 has 15 residues. Unmatched junction bases numbered 6, after V lost 6 bases and J lost 0 bases. The CDR3 loop is CASSNRLASTDTQYF. CDR3 bases: TGTGCCAGCAGCAATAGACTAGCTAGCACAGATACGCAGTATTTT.

As concerns this clone: Distinct nucleotide sequences in the sample also encode this CDR3. The rearrangement uses TRBV11-2 and TRBJ1-1; 7 nucleotides line up with TRBD1. The V gene end was trimmed by 5 bases and the J gene end by 1 base; junction bases not matched to a gene: 4. The CDR3 length is 14 residues. CDR1 SGHAT and CDR2 FQNNGV come from the germline V gene. Here the CDR3 reads CASSRGQRNTEAFF. As DNA, the CDR3 is TGTGCCAGCAGCAGGGGACAGCGGAACACTGAAGCTTTCTTT.

This chain joins TRBV27 and TRBJ2-6, with 7 positions matching TRBD1. CDR3 length: 14 amino acids. Germline V gene lookup returns CDR1 MNHEY and CDR2 SMNVEV (reference sequence). The ends lost 6 bases at V and 2 bases at J; junction bases unmatched: 1. Written as DNA, the CDR3 is TGTGCCAGCAGAGGGGGCACTGGGGCCAACGTCCTGACTTTC. Its protein is CASRGGTGANVLTF.

The chain joins TRBV5-1 to TRBJ2-7, with 10 bases fitting TRBD2. CDR1 is SGHRS and CDR2 is YFSETQ in the germline V gene. V was pared by 0 bases and J by 0 bases, with 6 bases of the junction left unmatched. The CDR3 consists of 17 residues. CDR3 sequence (DNA): TGCGCCAGCAGCTTGGCGCTAGCGGGAGTGGGCTCCTACGAGCAGTACTTC. It encodes CASSLALAGVGSYEQYF. The variable domain in full, completed from reference TRBV5-1 and TRBJ2-7, reads KAGVTQTPRYLIKTRGQQVTLSCSPISGHRSVSWYQQTPGQGLQFLFEYFSETQRNKGNFPGRFSGRQFSNSRSEMNVSTLELGDSALYLCASSLALAGVGSYEQYFGPGTRLTVT.

The V gene is TRBV29-1, the J gene TRBJ2-7, with D possibly being TRBD2 (5 bases). The V end was cut by 7 bases, the J end by 0 bases, with 16 bases between. CDR3 size: 14 residues. Per germline, CDR1 SQVTM and CDR2 ANQGSEA. The CDR3 DNA reads as TGCAGCGCTGTCAGAGGGCCAGGCTCCTACGAGCAGTACTTC. Translation: CSAVRGPGSYEQYF.

The V gene is TRBV2, the J gene TRBJ1-1; no clear D gene. Per germline, CDR1 SNHLY and CDR2 FYNNEI. This CDR3 spans 13 amino acids. Trimming left V 10 bases short and J 2 bases short, with 14 bases between. The CDR3 region is CAIRRDFNTEAFF. CDR3 nucleotide sequence: TGTGCCATCAGGCGGGATTTTAACACTGAAGCTTTCTTT. The full variable domain, in which reference TRBV2 and TRBJ1-1 provide the parts outside the CDR3, is EPEVTQTPSHQVTQMGQEVILRCVPISNHLYFYWYRQILGQKVEFLVSFYNNEISEKSEIFDDQFSVERPDGSNFTLKIRSTKLEDSAMYFCAIRRDFNTEAFFGQGTRLTVV.

This chain links TRBV4-3 with TRBJ1-1; maybe TRBD1 (5 bases). The V gene lost 3 bases and the J gene lost 5 bases, with 16 bases spanning the gap. The germline CDR1 and CDR2 sequences are LGHNA and YSLEER. The CDR3 contains 15 residues. CDR3 sequence: CASSQGWTGGTEAFF. CDR3 coding DNA: TGCGCCAGCAGCCAGGGTTGGACGGGGGGGACTGAAGCTTTCTTT.

This rearrangement joins TRBV7-9 to TRBJ1-1, with D tentatively TRBD1 (5 bases). Germline CDR1 SEHNR, CDR2 FQNEAQ (reference sequence). The CDR3 contains 15 residues. V lost 3 bases, J lost 4 bases, and 15 bases lay in between. The CDR3 DNA sequence: TGTGCCAGCAGCTTTGAATCCGGGGGTGGCACTGAAGCTTTCTTT. Protein product: CASSFESGGGTEAFF.

This clone was detected only a few times. The CDR3 loop reads CASSPQTGTYEQYF. CDR3 DNA sequence: TGTGCCAGCTCACCTCAGACAGGAACCTACGAGCAGTACTTC. This chain connects TRBV18 to TRBJ2-7, with D perhaps TRBD1 (6 bases). The CDR3 sequence is 14 residues long. The germline V gene has CDR1 KGHSH and CDR2 LQKENI. V lost 3 bases, J lost 2 bases, and 11 bases lay in between.

The chain joins TRBV7-9 to TRBJ1-1, with D perhaps TRBD1 (6 bases). Germline-derived CDR1 and CDR2 are SEHNR and FQNEAQ (reference sequence). V lost 6 bases and J 0 bases, leaving 26 bases between the germline ends. This CDR3 spans 19 amino acids. CDR3 sequence reads: CASRSPWGRAQGLNTEAFF. CDR3 sequence (DNA): TGTGCCAGCAGGTCACCGTGGGGGCGGGCCCAGGGATTGAACACTGAAGCTTTCTTT.

The chain joins TRBV7-2 to TRBJ2-7, with 10 bases identical to TRBD2. Germline V lookup: CDR1 SGHTA, CDR2 FQGNSA. The ends lost 5 bases at V and 3 bases at J; junction bases unmatched: 13. This CDR3 spans 17 amino acids. The CDR3 is CASSLTRGTSGIYEQYF. The CDR3 DNA follows: TGTGCCAGCAGCCTTACCAGAGGAACTAGCGGGATCTACGAGCAGTACTTC.

The rearrangement uses TRBV18 and TRBJ2-7; 7 positions agree with TRBD2. The CDR3 has 14 amino acids. Unmatched junction bases numbered 6, after V lost 2 bases and J lost 5 bases. Per germline, CDR1 KGHSH and CDR2 LQKENI. This chain's CDR3 is CASSPTSASHEQYF. Here the CDR3 DNA reads TGTGCCAGCTCACCAACTAGCGCGAGCCACGAGCAGTACTTC. Drawing the rest from reference TRBV18 and TRBJ2-7, the complete variable domain is NAGVMQNPRHLVRRRGQEARLRCSPMKGHSHVYWYRQLPEEGLKFMVYLQKENIIDESGMPKERFSAEFPKEGPSILRIQQVVRGDSAAYFCASSPTSASHEQYFGPGTRLTVT.

V usage is TRBV6-6 and J usage is TRBJ1-1, with a possible D match to TRBD1 (6 bases). The V gene's germline CDR1 is MNHNY and CDR2 SVGAGI (reference sequence). V lost 6 bases to trimming and J lost 4 bases, with 15 bases between them. This CDR3 is built from 14 residues. The CDR3 loop is CASSTRQVGTEAFF. The CDR3, as DNA: TGTGCCAGCAGCACCCGACAGGTGGGCACTGAAGCTTTCTTT.

CDR3 sequence: CATSREGLAGTDTQYF. CDR3 DNA sequence: TGTGCCACCAGCAGGGAAGGACTAGCGGGAACAGATACGCAGTATTTT. The chain employs TRBV15 and TRBJ2-3; TRBD2 aligns across 12 bases. With V trimmed by 3 bases and J by 3 bases, 4 bases remained unmatched. This CDR3 has 16 amino acids. Germline V gives CDR1 LNHNV, CDR2 YYDKDF (reference sequence).

This clone came up once. The same CDR3 also results from other DNA sequences found in this sample. The chain carries TRBV6-1 and TRBJ2-7; 12 bases fit TRBD2. CDR3 length: 15 residues. Per the germline V gene, CDR1 is MNHNS and CDR2 is SASEGT. The V segment lost 6 bases and the J segment 1 base; nucleotides outside the gene matches: 4. The CDR3 spells CASSPGLAGSYEQYF. The CDR3 nucleotides read TGTGCCAGCAGCCCCGGACTAGCGGGATCCTACGAGCAGTACTTC.

The rearrangement joins TRBV5-4 to TRBJ2-7; 9 bases line up with TRBD2. Germline assignment: CDR1 SGHNT and CDR2 YYREEE (reference sequence). J gave up 3 bases and V 3 bases, and 7 bases lay outside the gene matches. The CDR3 covers 15 residues. CDR3 DNA: TGTGCCAGCAGCTCCGGGACTAGCTCAGACTACGAGCAGTACTTC. Its translation is CASSSGTSSDYEQYF.

The rearrangement joins TRBV28 to TRBJ2-5; the D gene is possibly TRBD1 (6 bases). Per germline, CDR1 MDHEN and CDR2 SYDVKM. The CDR3 is 17 residues long. Between the trimmed V and J ends, which lost 6 bases and 5 bases, there was a span of 25 bases. This chain's CDR3 is CASRHTPWGRHTETQYF. The CDR3 DNA reads TGTGCCAGCAGACATACCCCCTGGGGGCGTCACACGGAGACCCAGTACTTC. Filled out from reference TRBV28 and TRBJ2-5, the complete variable domain reads DVKVTQSSRYLVKRTGEKVFLECVQDMDHENMFWYRQDPGLGLRLIYFSYDVKMKEKGDIPEGYSVSREKKERFSLILESASTNQTSMYLCASRHTPWGRHTETQYFGPGTRLLVL.

V usage is TRBV7-3 and J usage is TRBJ2-2; 12 bases line up with TRBD2. After removal of 5 bases from V and 5 bases from J, the junction contained 9 bases not matched to a gene. Germline CDR1 SGHTA, CDR2 FQGTGA. CDR3 length: 17 residues. The CDR3 DNA sequence: TGTGCCAGCAGCGTACTAGCGGGAGGTTCTGGTACCGGGGAGCTGTTTTTT. As protein: CASSVLAGGSGTGELFF. Full variable domain (remainder filled in from reference TRBV7-3 and TRBJ2-2): GAGVSQTPSNKVTEKGKYVELRCDPISGHTALYWYRQSLGQGPEFLIYFQGTGAADDSGLPNDRFFAVRPEGSVSTLKIQRTERGDSAVYLCASSVLAGGSGTGELFFGEGSRLTVL.

The chain is built from TRBV4-3 and TRBJ2-2, with 16 nucleotides matching TRBD2. The ends lost 4 bases at V and 5 bases at J; junction bases unmatched: 4. The CDR3 has 17 residues. CDR1 is LGHNA and CDR2 is YSLEER in the germline V gene. This chain's CDR3 is CASSLGLAGGPTGELFF. CDR3 nucleotides: TGCGCCAGCAGCCTGGGACTAGCGGGAGGGCCTACCGGGGAGCTGTTTTTT.

The chain recombines TRBV4-3 with TRBJ2-2; 10 bases agree with TRBD2. Germline V CDR1 and CDR2: LGHNA, YSLEER. J gave up 4 bases and V 0 bases, and 11 bases lay outside the gene matches. This CDR3 is 19 amino acids long. The CDR3 is CASSQDLVAGGRGTGELFF. Written as DNA, the CDR3 is TGCGCCAGCAGCCAAGATTTAGTAGCGGGAGGTCGGGGCACCGGGGAGCTGTTTTTT.

The chain employs TRBV7-9 and TRBJ2-1, with a tentative D call TRBD2 (5 bases). The CDR3 sequence is 14 residues long. Germline CDR1 reads SEHNR; CDR2 reads FQNEAQ (reference sequence). The V end was cut by 4 bases, the J end by 2 bases, with 9 bases between. CDR3 protein: CASSWRTPYNEQFF. In DNA, the CDR3 is TGTGCCAGCAGCTGGAGGACCCCCTACAATGAGCAGTTCTTC.

CDR3 sequence (DNA): TGTGCCAGCAGCGTAGGCGGGGGTGAAGCTTTCTTT. Protein sequence: CASSVGGGEAFF. This chain uses TRBV9 with TRBJ1-1; maybe TRBD1 (5 bases). The CDR3 loop spans 12 amino acids. With 0 bases removed from V and 7 bases from J, the gap between germline ends came to 7 bases. Germline CDR1 is SGDLS and CDR2 is YYNGEE.

The V call is TRBV5-4, the J call TRBJ2-7; 8 bases line up with TRBD2. There are 14 residues in the CDR3. Trimming cost V 3 bases and J 6 bases; bases outside gene matches: 8. Germline V gene data show CDR1 as SGHNT and CDR2 as YYREEE (reference sequence). CDR3 nucleotides: TGTGCCAGCAGCTGGCCGGGACTAGTAAGCGAGCAGTACTTC. Amino acids: CASSWPGLVSEQYF.